This entry concerns a single T cell receptor (beta chain). This specimen comes from a study of blood T cell repertoires in COVID-19. Whole-study context: COVID-19 samples from acute and convalescent phases originated in the United States, Italy and Spain.

The authors' processing: For nucleated cells, counts were estimated from reference gene primer amplification. Sequencing used immunoSEQ multiplex PCR; TCRdb keeps in-frame clones, though not all of them. That table gives V, J and clone size, and the DNA gave D and trimming. This table holds about 330,000 clones, around 89% found once. The CDR3 spans 13 residues. CDR1 and CDR2 (germline): SGHDN, FVKESK. V was shortened by 1 base and J by 9 bases, with 12 bases between the two germline ends. The sample taken for sequencing was peripheral blood. The chain has TRBV14 and TRBJ1-2; a possible D gene is TRBD1 (6 bases). The sequence was collected from a woman between 50 and 59 years old with active or convalescent COVID-19. As DNA, the CDR3 is TGTGCCAGCAGCCAAGCATCAAGGGGGAGCTACACCTTC. Translation: CASSQASRGSYTF.